Included here is one T cell receptor beta chain sequence, with context. This sample is part of a study of cytomegalovirus exposure and HLA in healthy donors. The CDR3 runs 15 residues. The V and J ends lost 6 bases and 0 bases, in that order; junction bases with no gene match: 8. Germline CDR1 SGHRS, CDR2 YFSETQ. Primers included in the PCR were 60 Vbeta and 13 Jbeta primers. The protocol was immunoSEQ multiplex PCR, while the TCRdb copy is restricted to in-frame clones and leaves out a portion. The sample shows 150,000 to 200,000 clones, around nine tenths of them seen only once. V gene TRBV5-1 combines with J gene TRBJ1-1; 7 bases match TRBD1. This clonotype was sampled from a woman between 18 and 29 years old in good health and CMV-seronegative. Sequenced input: PBMCs. DNA of the CDR3: TGCGCCAGCATCGGGGTCGACAGGGTGAACACTGAAGCTTTCTTT. It encodes CASIGVDRVNTEAFF.